One T cell receptor beta chain is described in this entry. Germline V CDR1 and CDR2: SGHDT, YYEEEE. CDR3 length: 14 amino acids. V gave up 0 bases and J gave up 5 bases; unmatched junction bases: 3. This sample was taken from a study of cytotoxic CD8 clonotypes in ibrutinib-treated CLL. Study overall: Partial response was seen in approximately 24 patients and complete response in 2; after median roughly 66 months, approximately 14 stayed remitted, around 12 progressed.

Libraries were prepared by immunoSEQ multiplex PCR; TCRdb keeps only in-frame clonotypes and omits some of them. The profile covers about 27,000 clones, with almost 70% appearing a single time and 45% to 65% taken by the ten largest. Sequenced here: PBMCs, sampled after 24 months of ibrutinib treatment. The chain uses TRBV5-6 and TRBJ2-3; 7 bases line up with TRBD2. The sequence was collected from a human donor with chronic lymphocytic leukemia. The CDR3 DNA reads as TGTGCCAGCAGCTTGGGACTAGCTGGAGATACGCAGTATTTT. This translates into CASSLGLAGDTQYF.